Sequencing of this T cell receptor (beta chain) was carried out in a study of cytomegalovirus exposure and HLA in healthy donors. Researchers ran the PCR with 60 Vbeta and 13 Jbeta primers. Generated by immunoSEQ multiplex PCR, the TCRdb table keeps only in-frame clones and is missing some. Seen here are approximately 180,000 clones, roughly nine tenths observed once, and the top ten hold about 0.24%. CDR1 is SQVTM, CDR2 ANQGSEA, per germline. The CDR3 totals 12 residues. The rearrangement links TRBV29-1 to TRBJ2-5; maybe TRBD1 (6 bases). The end of the DNA aligns better with TRBJ2-7, so the J call may be wrong. This TCR derives from a girl under three years old in good health and CMV-seronegative. The sequencing input was PBMCs. In nucleotides, the CDR3 is TGCAGCGTTGCCACAGGGTTCCCCGAGCAGTACTTC. Translated: CSVATGFPEQYF.